This entry concerns a single TCR beta chain. The antigen is unknown. Sequence at one end of the junction differs from germline and may be a read error. These data originate in a study of regulatory T cells in long-lasting Graves disease. General study results and limits: Persistent cases favored TRBV28, TRBJ1-2 and TRBJ2-5.

Arm-PCR of CDR3 regions and iRepertoire HTBI primers were the basis on which TCR beta libraries were built. TCRdb reanalysed the multiplex PCR reads using MiXCR and keeps one entry per CDR3 protein. This table holds about 520,000 distinct CDR3 sequences, approximately 12% found once. Germline loops: CDR1 SGHAT, CDR2 FQNNGV. CDR3 size: 15 residues. The time point is: newly diagnosed GD, antithyroid drugs for less than 3 months. PBMC RNA served as the TCR library source. These data are also associated with another study on T cells in Graves' hyperthyroidism and ophthalmopathy.

Sequenced here: peripheral blood mononuclear cells (PBMCs), sampled at new diagnosis, from a patient treated with antithyroid drugs. The chain is built from TRBV11-2 and TRBJ2-7, with D possibly TRBD2 on 6 matching bases. The TCR sequence derives from a woman in her 30s with Graves disease. CDR3 in DNA: TGTGCCAACAGCTTAGGATTTGGGGAGGTGAGCGAGCAGTACTTC. Translating it yields CANSLGFGEVSEQYF.